The source of this T cell receptor (beta chain) is a study of naive and memory T cell subsets. Cells stained for CD3, CD4, CD8, CD45RA, CD27 and viability were sorted into four CD45RA/CD27 subsets. Both TRBC1 and TRBC2 were covered by a beta constant-region primer of two equimolar oligonucleotides. Nested alpha and beta constant-region primers with the SP2 primer drove four PCR rounds on ligated cDNA. The cDNA 3' end received a ligated single-stranded oligonucleotide carrying the SP2 primer and a 12-nucleotide UMI. TCRdb passed the UMI-ligation and nested PCR reads through MiXCR, listing each CDR3 protein once. The table has 85,000 to 130,000 distinct CDR3 sequences, about 14% seen once. Regarding the study as a whole: Diversity fell and Gini index rose from naive through CM, EM, EMRA. In naive cells, over 95% of TCR sequences were seen only once. A few larger clonotypes appeared in naive repertoires, especially CD8, possibly memory cells re-expressing CD45RA.

This clonotype was picked up a small number of times. Its antigen is as yet unknown. Looked up from germline, CDR1 is SGHRS and CDR2 is YFSETQ. V lost 0 bases to trimming and J lost 7 bases, with 10 bases between them. The CDR3 is made up of 13 amino acids. The chain couples TRBV5-1 to TRBJ1-1; D perhaps matches TRBD1 (5 bases). The sequenced sample consisted of naive CD8+ T cells from blood. The TCR comes from a human donor in good health. CDR3 in amino acids: CASSLAGFLEAFF. CDR3 bases: TGCGCCAGCAGCTTGGCAGGGTTTCTTGAAGCTTTCTTT.